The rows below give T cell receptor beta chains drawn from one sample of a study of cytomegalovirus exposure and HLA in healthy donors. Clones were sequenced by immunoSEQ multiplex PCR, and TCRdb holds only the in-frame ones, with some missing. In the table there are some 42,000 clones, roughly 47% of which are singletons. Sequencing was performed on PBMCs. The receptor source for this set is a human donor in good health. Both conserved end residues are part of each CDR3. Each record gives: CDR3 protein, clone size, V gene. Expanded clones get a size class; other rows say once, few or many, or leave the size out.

CDR3 protein: CASSHRESSSYNSPLHF
clone size: NA
V gene: TRBV27

CDR3 protein: CASSPPDFTDTQYF
clone size: NA
V gene: TRBV18

CDR3 protein: CASSLAVGSPRSYNEQFF
clone size: NA
V gene: TRBV7-6

CDR3 protein: CASSQSLGSASYEQYF
clone size: NA
V gene: TRBV4-1

CDR3 protein: CASSTLGQVNEAFF
clone size: few
V gene: TRBV6-5

CDR3 protein: CASSPYGAGVNTEAFF
clone size: NA
V gene: TRBV4-3

CDR3 protein: CASSIAGTGYEQYF
clone size: few
V gene: TRBV19

CDR3 protein: CASSQDTAGEYNEQFF
clone size: NA
V gene: TRBV4-2

CDR3 protein: CASSEESGTQETQYF
clone size: NA
V gene: TRBV2

CDR3 protein: CSAPGTGELFF
clone size: few
V gene: TRBV20-1